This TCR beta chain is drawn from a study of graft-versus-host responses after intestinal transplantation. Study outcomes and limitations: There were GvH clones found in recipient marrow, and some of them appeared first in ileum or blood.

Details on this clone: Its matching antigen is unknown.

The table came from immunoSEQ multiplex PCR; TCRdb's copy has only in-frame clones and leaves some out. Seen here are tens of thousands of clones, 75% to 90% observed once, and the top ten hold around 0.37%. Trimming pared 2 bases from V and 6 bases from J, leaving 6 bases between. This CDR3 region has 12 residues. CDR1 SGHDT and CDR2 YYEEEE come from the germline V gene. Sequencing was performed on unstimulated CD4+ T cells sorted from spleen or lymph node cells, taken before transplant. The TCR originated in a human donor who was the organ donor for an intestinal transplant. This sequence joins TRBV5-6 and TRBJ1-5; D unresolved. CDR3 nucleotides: TGTGCCAGCAGCTTACGGGGTCAGCCCCAGCATTTT. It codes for CASSLRGQPQHF.